The 17 T cell receptor beta chains reported below all come from one sample, sequenced in a study of graft-versus-host responses after intestinal transplantation. The repertoire was sequenced with immunoSEQ multiplex PCR; TCRdb's copy has only in-frame clones and lacks some. The sample has 99,000 or so clones, just under 95% seen once. These receptors' targets are unknown. This material consisted of unstimulated CD8+ T cells sorted from spleen or lymph node cells, taken before transplant. Receptor source: a human donor who was the organ donor for an intestinal transplant.

The chain carries TRBV28 and TRBJ2-5; D is perhaps TRBD2 (5 bases). CDR1 is MDHEN, CDR2 SYDVKM, per germline. CDR3 size: 12 residues. V was cut by 5 bases and J by 5 bases, with 9 bases left in between. The CDR3 spells CASSTPGETQYF. In DNA form, the CDR3 reads TGTGCCAGCAGTACCCCGGGGGAGACCCAGTACTTC.

The J gene is TRBJ1-1, the V gene TRBV28; TRBD1 might be the D (6 bases). The CDR3 consists of 20 residues. V lost 5 bases, J lost 1 base, and 29 bases lay in between. Germline CDR1 MDHEN, CDR2 SYDVKM. This CDR3 reads CASSRFLFAGTKGPNTEAFF. In DNA, the CDR3 is TGTGCCAGCAGTAGGTTCTTATTTGCTGGGACAAAGGGGCCGAACACTGAAGCTTTCTTT.

The chain carries TRBV28 and TRBJ1-4; D is unclear. The germline V gene encodes CDR1 MDHEN and CDR2 SYDVKM. The CDR3 consists of 11 residues. Trimming shortened V by 6 bases and J by 4 bases, and 3 bases separated the two germline ends. CDR3 nucleotides: TGTGCCAGCAGCCTTAATGAAAAACTGTTTTTT. Amino acid sequence: CASSLNEKLFF.

The chain recombines TRBV11-2 with TRBJ2-7; no clear D. Trimming took 5 bases from V and 5 from J, leaving 19 bases between them. There are 15 residues in the CDR3. Germline V CDR1 and CDR2: SGHAT, FQNNGV. The CDR3 DNA follows: TGTGCCAGCAGCCCCTTTGGGTGGTCCCAGGACGAGCAGTACTTC. Translated: CASSPFGWSQDEQYF.

The chain recombines TRBV11-2 with TRBJ2-1; 10 nucleotides align to TRBD2. Germline CDR1 is SGHAT and CDR2 is FQNNGV. V lost 1 base, J lost 9 bases, and 15 bases stayed unmatched. The CDR3 has 18 residues. The CDR3 protein is CASSLGDYGLAGVVEQFF. The CDR3 DNA is TGTGCCAGCAGCTTAGGGGACTACGGTCTAGCGGGAGTTGTTGAGCAGTTCTTC.

Only one count was recorded for this clone. V gene TRBV29-1 combines with J gene TRBJ2-7; 7 positions match TRBD2. Germline CDR1 SQVTM, CDR2 ANQGSEA. With V trimmed by 3 bases and J by 4 bases, 3 bases remained unmatched. The CDR3 consists of 12 residues. The CDR3, as DNA: TGCAGCGTTGAGGCTAGCGGTTACGAGCAGTACTTC. The encoded protein is CSVEASGYEQYF.

The rearrangement joins TRBV6-5 to TRBJ2-7, with TRBD1 matching 7 bases. The CDR3 totals 15 residues. V was pared by 4 bases and J by 4 bases, with 10 bases of the junction left unmatched. Germline V gene lookup returns CDR1 MNHEY and CDR2 SVGAGI. The CDR3 region has the DNA TGTGCCAGCAGTTTACTTGGGACAGAACATTACGAGCAGTACTTC. Translation: CASSLLGTEHYEQYF.

The gene calls are TRBV13 and TRBJ2-3; 8 bases line up with TRBD2. The V gene end was trimmed by 3 bases and the J gene end by 2 bases; junction bases not matched to a gene: 1. CDR3 length equals 14 residues. Per the germline V gene, CDR1 is PRHDT and CDR2 is FYEKMQ (reference sequence). The CDR3 nucleotides are TGTGCCAGCAGCTTGACTAGCGACACAGATACGCAGTATTTT. This translates into CASSLTSDTDTQYF.

The chain combines TRBV9 with TRBJ1-3; D is unresolved. The CDR3 consists of 14 residues. The V end was cut by 4 bases, the J end by 0 bases, with 8 bases between. From germline, CDR1 is SGDLS and CDR2 YYNGEE. Here the CDR3 reads CASSSSFSGNTIYF. CDR3 DNA: TGTGCCAGCAGCTCCAGTTTCTCTGGAAACACCATATATTTT. The full variable domain, completed using reference TRBV9 and TRBJ1-3, is DSGVTQTPKHLITATGQRVTLRCSPRSGDLSVYWYQQSLDQGLQFLIQYYNGEERAKGNILERFSAQQFPDLHSELNLSSLELGDSALYFCASSSSFSGNTIYFGEGSWLTVV.

The chain links TRBV13 to TRBJ1-5; D call uncertain. The germline gives CDR1 PRHDT, CDR2 FYEKMQ (reference sequence). CDR3 size: 14 residues. V lost 1 base, J lost 4 bases, and 8 bases lay in between. The CDR3 loop is CASSLAAGNQPQHF. Written as DNA, the CDR3 is TGTGCCAGCAGCTTAGCCGCGGGGAATCAGCCCCAGCATTTT.

This chain's CDR3 is CASSVTGPSYEQYF. The DNA for the CDR3 is TGTGCCAGCAGCGTAACAGGCCCTTCCTACGAGCAGTACTTC. The chain has TRBV5-5 and TRBJ2-5; possibly TRBD1 for D (5 bases). Gene TRBJ2-7 matches the end of the DNA better, so the J call may be wrong. The CDR3 runs to 14 residues. Germline assignment: CDR1 SGHKS and CDR2 YYEKEE (reference sequence).

The CDR3 region has the DNA TGTGCCAGCAGCCCTCCGGCTAGCGGTAACAATGAGCAGTTCTTC. Protein sequence: CASSPPASGNNEQFF. The chain joins TRBV9 to TRBJ2-1, with 7 positions matching TRBD2. Germline lookup yields CDR1 SGDLS and CDR2 YYNGEE. The ends lost 4 bases at V and 5 bases at J; junction bases unmatched: 9. The CDR3 is 15 residues long. Using reference TRBV9 and TRBJ2-1 for the parts outside the CDR3, the full variable domain is DSGVTQTPKHLITATGQRVTLRCSPRSGDLSVYWYQQSLDQGLQFLIQYYNGEERAKGNILERFSAQQFPDLHSELNLSSLELGDSALYFCASSPPASGNNEQFFGPGTRLTVL.

The gene calls are TRBV5-1 and TRBJ2-7; 8 nucleotides align to TRBD2. V gave up 0 bases and J gave up 2 bases; unmatched junction bases: 4. The CDR3 covers 15 residues. Germline lookup yields CDR1 SGHRS and CDR2 YFSETQ. The CDR3 DNA reads TGCGCCAGCAGCTTGGCGGGAGGGGAACCCTACGAGCAGTACTTC. Protein sequence: CASSLAGGEPYEQYF.

The CDR3 spells CASGSLAGRDEQYF. The DNA of the CDR3 is TGTGCCAGCGGATCACTAGCGGGAAGGGACGAGCAGTACTTC. V gene TRBV28 combines with J gene TRBJ2-7; 10 positions match TRBD2. From germline, CDR1 is MDHEN and CDR2 SYDVKM. The CDR3 runs 14 residues. V was pared by 8 bases and J by 5 bases, with 9 bases of the junction left unmatched.

The rearrangement joins TRBV9 to TRBJ1-5; no definite D call. V shed 0 bases and J shed 6 bases, with 7 bases lying between them. The CDR3 sequence is 13 residues long. Germline V gene lookup returns CDR1 SGDLS and CDR2 YYNGEE. CDR3 protein: CASSVGGLQPQHF. In nucleotides, the CDR3 is TGTGCCAGCAGCGTAGGTGGGCTTCAGCCCCAGCATTTT.

The chain carries TRBV20-1 and TRBJ2-7; unclear D gene. CDR3 length equals 10 residues. CDR1 is DFQATT, CDR2 SNEGSKA, per germline (reference sequence). CDR3 in amino acids: CSALYYEQYF. Written as DNA, the CDR3 is TGCAGCGCCCTATACTACGAGCAGTACTTC.

The chain couples TRBV5-4 to TRBJ2-7; 10 bases are a match to TRBD2. This CDR3 region has 14 residues. In germline, CDR1 is SGHNT, CDR2 YYREEE (reference sequence). V lost 4 bases, J lost 7 bases, and 8 bases stayed unmatched. The CDR3 DNA reads as TGTGCCAGCAGCGAGGGACTAGCGTCGGGGGAGCAGTACTTC. Amino acids: CASSEGLASGEQYF.